The next 27 T cell receptor beta chains were all read from a single sample in a study of T-cell reconstitution after alpha-beta-depleted transplantation in children. Construction of the TCRbeta library involved unique molecular identifiers. TCRdb reanalysed the PCR reads using MiXCR and keeps one entry per CDR3 protein. The sample includes fewer than 550,000 distinct CDR3 sequences, roughly 10% of them seen just once. The sequences come from PBMCs, mostly from graft donor cells, collected 180 days after TCRalphabeta/CD19-depleted stem cell transplant. The origin of the receptors is a female patient aged 2-9 years who had a stem cell transplant for aplastic anemia, so the T cells may come from the graft donor.

This clonotype was detected only once. J is TRBJ2-4 and V is TRBV29-1; D not resolved. The end of the DNA aligns better with TRBJ2-1, so the J call may be wrong. The CDR3 consists of 14 residues. Germline V gene data show CDR1 as SQVTM and CDR2 as ANQGSEA. CDR3 sequence: CSVERAVAKNIQFF. The CDR3 DNA is TGCAGCGTTGAACGAGCAGTAGCCAAAAACATTCAGTTCTTC.

This clonotype appeared many times. V usage is TRBV28 and J usage is TRBJ2-1; 11 nucleotides line up with TRBD2. Per germline, CDR1 MDHEN and CDR2 SYDVKM. The junction had 20 bases not matched to a gene; V was cut back by 5 bases and J by 8 bases. This CDR3 has 19 residues. The CDR3 DNA follows: TGTGCCAGCAGTCCCAATCCCCGACTAGCGGGGACTCCTATTGATGAGCAGTTCTTC. Its protein product is CASSPNPRLAGTPIDEQFF.

This clonotype has a count of ten or more. The CDR3 sequence: CSVGGMVETQYF. The CDR3 nucleotides are TGCAGCGTTGGAGGGATGGTTGAGACCCAGTACTTC. V gene TRBV29-1 combines with J gene TRBJ2-5, with a weak D call TRBD2 (5 bases). CDR3 size: 12 residues. V shed 4 bases and J shed 5 bases, with 11 bases lying between them. Per germline, CDR1 SQVTM and CDR2 ANQGSEA.

This clonotype was seen a few times. The CDR3 spells CASSAPQGGRYF. The CDR3 DNA reads TGTGCCAGCAGTGCCCCCCAGGGGGGACGGTACTTC. The chain links TRBV6-5 to TRBJ2-4; D might be TRBD1 (7 bases). Trimming left V 5 bases short and J 15 bases short, with 17 bases between. CDR1 and CDR2 (germline): MNHEY, SVGAGI. This CDR3 spans 12 amino acids.

This clonotype was counted a few times. The chain recombines TRBV4-3 with TRBJ2-1, with unresolved D. Looked up from germline, CDR1 is LGHNA and CDR2 is YSLEER. The CDR3 has 13 amino acids. V shed 0 bases and J shed 7 bases, with 7 bases lying between them. The CDR3: CASSQDFLNEQFF. CDR3 nucleotides: TGCGCCAGCAGCCAAGATTTTTTGAATGAGCAGTTCTTC.

There are a few counts of this clonotype. The chain combines TRBV2 with TRBJ1-3; TRBD1 might be the D (6 bases). CDR1 and CDR2 from the germline V gene are SNHLY and FYNNEI. The germline V and J ends were trimmed by 8 bases and 1 base, with 15 bases remaining between them. The CDR3 sequence is 15 residues long. The CDR3, as DNA: TGTGCCAGCGTCTCGGACAGTCCGTCTGGAAACACCATATATTTT. Translating it yields CASVSDSPSGNTIYF.

This clonotype was detected many times. The chain uses TRBV11-2 and TRBJ2-1; a possible D gene is TRBD2 (5 bases). The CDR3 has 14 residues. CDR1 is SGHAT and CDR2 is FQNNGV in the germline V gene. V dropped 1 base and J dropped 5 bases, with 9 bases sitting between them. CDR3 sequence reads: CASSLGRGHNEQFF. CDR3 DNA sequence: TGTGCCAGCAGCTTAGGCCGAGGGCACAATGAGCAGTTCTTC.

This clonotype was seen a handful of times. This chain uses TRBV12-3 or TRBV12-4 with TRBJ2-1; D remains unclear. V was cut by 3 bases and J by 8 bases, with 11 bases left in between. CDR3 size: 13 residues. CDR3 DNA: TGTGCCAGCAGTTTCGGCAGCGACTATGAGCAGTTCTTC. It yields the protein CASSFGSDYEQFF.

The chain employs TRBV19 and TRBJ2-5, with 11 bases identical to TRBD2. V dropped 9 bases and J dropped 5; count of bases not matched to a gene: 8. This CDR3 is built from 14 residues. Germline CDR1 reads LNHDA; CDR2 reads SQIVND (reference sequence). CDR3 coding DNA: TGTGCCAGGTGGCCCCGGACTAGCGGGGAGACCCAGTACTTC. The encoded protein is CARWPRTSGETQYF. The whole variable domain, filled in from reference TRBV19 and TRBJ2-5, reads DGGITQSPKYLFRKEGQNVTLSCEQNLNHDAMYWYRQDPGQGLRLIYYSQIVNDFQKGDIAEGYSVSREKKESFPLTVTSAQKNPTAFYLCARWPRTSGETQYFGPGTRLLVL.

The chain links TRBV9 to TRBJ2-7, with D perhaps TRBD1 (7 bases). Germline V gene data show CDR1 as SGDLS and CDR2 as YYNGEE. Trimming left V 0 bases short and J 5 bases short, with 15 bases between. The CDR3 has 15 amino acids. In nucleotides, the CDR3 is TGTGCCAGCAGCGTAGAGGCCAGGGGGGACCACGAGCAGTACTTC. It yields the protein CASSVEARGDHEQYF.

This clonotype was observed many times. The chain employs TRBV27 and TRBJ1-1, with D perhaps TRBD1 (6 bases). Germline V gene data show CDR1 as MNHEY and CDR2 as SMNVEV (reference sequence). This CDR3 comprises 14 residues. V lost 7 bases and J lost 4, with 16 bases in between. CDR3 sequence: CASTPRGGRTEAFF. CDR3 nucleotides: TGTGCCAGCACCCCCCGGGGGGGCCGCACTGAAGCTTTCTTT.

The chain recombines TRBV4-2 with TRBJ2-7; 14 positions agree with TRBD2. Trimming cost V 4 bases and J 3 bases; bases outside gene matches: 8. In germline, CDR1 is LGHNA, CDR2 YNFKEQ. The CDR3 is 17 residues long. CDR3 in amino acids: CASSRGLAGGSIYEQYF. The CDR3 nucleotides are TGTGCCAGCAGCCGAGGACTAGCGGGAGGATCAATCTACGAGCAGTACTTC.

The chain uses TRBV29-1 and TRBJ2-2; D is perhaps TRBD1 or TRBD2 (6 bases each). Trimming shortened V by 1 base and J by 4 bases, and 19 bases separated the two germline ends. CDR1 SQVTM and CDR2 ANQGSEA come from the germline V gene. The CDR3 is 17 residues long. CDR3: CSVEGWGGRGITGELFF. In DNA, the CDR3 is TGCAGCGTTGAAGGCTGGGGAGGCAGGGGCATCACCGGGGAGCTGTTTTTT.

This clonotype was detected only a few times. V usage is TRBV12-3 or TRBV12-4 and J usage is TRBJ1-5; TRBD1 is a possible D gene (6 bases). Deletions cut 0 bases from V and 3 bases from J, with 18 bases between. CDR3 size: 18 residues. The CDR3 DNA reads as TGTGCCAGCAGTTTAGCGGGGGCCGGATGGAGACACAATCAGCCCCAGCATTTT. This codes for CASSLAGAGWRHNQPQHF.

This clonotype was seen only a few times. This chain joins TRBV7-3 and TRBJ2-4; D is possibly TRBD1 or TRBD2 (5 bases each). V was pared by 1 base and J by 6 bases, with 10 bases between. Looked up from germline, CDR1 is SGHTA and CDR2 is FQGTGA. CDR3 length: 14 amino acids. The CDR3 DNA is TGTGCCAGCAGCTTAAGCCCCGGGACAAACATTCAGTACTTC. The encoded protein is CASSLSPGTNIQYF.

This clonotype has a handful of counts. This chain uses TRBV20-1 with TRBJ2-7, with D hard to call. CDR1 is DFQATT, CDR2 SNEGSKA, per germline (reference sequence). The CDR3 is 12 amino acids. Trimming shortened V by 1 base and J by 12 bases, and 16 bases separated the two germline ends. CDR3 sequence reads: CSARAVKRAGYF. CDR3 DNA sequence: TGCAGTGCTAGAGCGGTAAAGCGAGCAGGGTACTTC.

Only a few counts were recorded for this clonotype. J is TRBJ2-7 and V is TRBV10-3; the match to TRBD1 covers 8 bases. V shed 2 bases, J shed 5 bases, and the junction held 17 bases outside the gene matches. The CDR3 has 18 amino acids. Germline CDR1 and CDR2: ENHRY and SYGVKD. CDR3 region: CAISETRGWGRGRHEQYF. CDR3 coding DNA: TGTGCCATCAGTGAGACAAGAGGGTGGGGCAGGGGGCGGCACGAGCAGTACTTC.

This clonotype was seen at least ten times. The genes are TRBV6-1 and TRBJ2-6; D is unclear. Germline assignment: CDR1 MNHNS and CDR2 SASEGT. CDR3 size: 10 residues. Trimming left V 9 bases short and J 13 bases short, with 10 bases between. The CDR3 here is CASLLEVLTF. DNA of the CDR3: TGTGCCAGTCTCCTAGAGGTCCTGACTTTC.

The chain carries TRBV28 and TRBJ2-5; no clear D. CDR1 and CDR2 from the germline V gene are MDHEN and SYDVKM. The CDR3 is 15 amino acids. The V end was cut by 2 bases, the J end by 5 bases, with 15 bases between. The DNA of the CDR3 is TGTGCCAGCAGTTTAAAGGCCCCGTTGTGGGAGACCCAGTACTTC. It specifies CASSLKAPLWETQYF.

There are a few counts of this clonotype. The chain joins TRBV7-9 to TRBJ1-3; a possible D gene is TRBD1 (5 bases). The V gene's germline CDR1 is SEHNR and CDR2 FQNEAQ (reference sequence). V lost 2 bases to trimming and J lost 0 bases, with 11 bases between them. The CDR3 consists of 16 residues. The chain's CDR3 is CASSLLTGRSGNTIYF. The CDR3 region has the DNA TGTGCCAGCAGCTTACTCACAGGCCGCTCTGGAAACACCATATATTTT.

In its sample, this clonotype was seen a few times. V is TRBV12-3 or TRBV12-4 and J is TRBJ1-2; TRBD1 agrees at 10 bases. J lost 4 bases, V lost 5 bases, and 10 bases had no gene match. This CDR3 region has 16 residues. The CDR3 here is CASSVGTGAGSYGYTF. CDR3 sequence (DNA): TGTGCCAGCAGTGTCGGGACAGGGGCAGGTTCCTATGGCTACACCTTC.

V gene TRBV11-2 combines with J gene TRBJ2-7; a possible D gene is TRBD1 (6 bases). Trimming took 3 bases from V and 2 from J, leaving 11 bases between them. Germline V gene sequence: CDR1 SGHAT, CDR2 FQNNGV. This CDR3 spans 14 amino acids. CDR3 loop: CASSFLRGAYEQYV. The CDR3 DNA follows: TGTGCCAGCAGCTTCCTCAGGGGCGCCTACGAGCAGTACGTC.

Only a few counts were recorded for this clonotype. This chain joins TRBV9 and TRBJ2-1, with D perhaps matching TRBD2 (6 bases). V was shortened by 4 bases and J by 7 bases, with 9 bases between the two germline ends. The CDR3 is made up of 12 amino acids. The germline gives CDR1 SGDLS, CDR2 YYNGEE. DNA of the CDR3: TGTGCCAGCAGCCCGACTAGTAATGAGCAGTTCTTC. Translated: CASSPTSNEQFF.

The rearrangement uses TRBV7-9 and TRBJ2-2; D uncertain. This CDR3 comprises 17 residues. The germline V gene encodes CDR1 SEHNR and CDR2 FQNEAQ (reference sequence). Trimming took 1 base from V and 1 from J, leaving 13 bases between them. The CDR3 sequence: CASSLDSWAGNTGELFF. CDR3 nucleotides: TGTGCCAGCAGCTTAGATTCGTGGGCAGGGAACACCGGGGAGCTGTTTTTT.

This clonotype appeared many times. The chain has TRBV11-2 and TRBJ1-1, with D maybe TRBD1 (5 bases). Trimming cost V 2 bases and J 0 bases, with 16 bases left between them. CDR3 size: 17 residues. Germline loops: CDR1 SGHAT, CDR2 FQNNGV. CDR3 sequence: CASSLYAGTTVNTEAFF. The CDR3 region has the DNA TGTGCCAGCAGCTTATATGCGGGCACGACAGTGAACACTGAAGCTTTCTTT.

This clonotype came up many times. The chain carries TRBV7-6 and TRBJ2-1; no firm D call. V was trimmed by 5 bases and J by 5 bases, leaving 10 bases between them. CDR3 size: 13 residues. Per germline, CDR1 SGHVS and CDR2 FNYEAQ. As DNA, the CDR3 is TGTGCCAGCAGCCATCGACGTGACAATGAGCAGTTCTTC. Protein product: CASSHRRDNEQFF.

This chain uses TRBV20-1 with TRBJ2-1; D gene unclear. Germline V gene lookup returns CDR1 DFQATT and CDR2 SNEGSKA (reference sequence). Trimming stripped 3 bases from V and 6 bases from J, with 9 bases between. The CDR3 sequence is 12 residues long. CDR3 in amino acids: CSASTGVNEQFF. The CDR3 nucleotides are TGCAGTGCTAGCACTGGTGTCAATGAGCAGTTCTTC.